This T cell receptor beta chain comes out of a study of T-cell reconstitution after alpha-beta-depleted transplantation in children. Study results and limitations: Surviving recipient T cells and thymic progenitors accounted for the high day-60 TCRbeta diversity observed in some patients. Reportedly, only several hundred clones from non-depleted graft cells drove alpha-beta T-cell counts at about two months. Newly made T cells mostly supplied T-cell counts and diversity one year after transplant.

Preparation of the TCRbeta library involved a method that used unique molecular identifiers. TCRdb called the PCR reads again in MiXCR, with one record for every CDR3 protein. In the table there are 85,000 to 120,000 distinct CDR3 sequences, about 5.6% of which are singletons. The CDR3 runs to 13 residues. CDR1 SNHLY and CDR2 FYNNEI come from the germline V gene. V shed 5 bases and J shed 6 bases, with 11 bases lying between them. Remarks on this clonotype: Antigen: not known.

The sequencing here drew on PBMCs, mostly from graft donor cells, taken 60 days after TCRalphabeta/CD19-depleted stem cell transplant. The source is a female patient between 2 and 15 years old who had a stem cell transplant for Fanconi anemia, so the T cells may come from the graft donor. The V and J genes are TRBV2 and TRBJ2-4; maybe TRBD1 (6 bases). CDR3 sequence reads: CASSRDNLNIQYF. The CDR3 coding sequence is TGTGCCAGCAGTAGGGACAATTTAAACATTCAGTACTTC.